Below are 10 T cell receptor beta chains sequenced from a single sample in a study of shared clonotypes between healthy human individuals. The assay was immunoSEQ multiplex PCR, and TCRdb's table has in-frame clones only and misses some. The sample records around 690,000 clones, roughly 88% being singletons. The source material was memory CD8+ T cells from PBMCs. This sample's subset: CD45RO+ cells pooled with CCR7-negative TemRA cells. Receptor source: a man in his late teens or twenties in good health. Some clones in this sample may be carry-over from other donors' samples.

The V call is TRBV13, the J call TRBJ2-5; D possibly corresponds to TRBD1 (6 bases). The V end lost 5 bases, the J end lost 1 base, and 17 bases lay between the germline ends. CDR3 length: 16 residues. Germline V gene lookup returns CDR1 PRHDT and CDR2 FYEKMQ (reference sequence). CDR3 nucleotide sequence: TGTGCCAGCAGCCCACCAAAGGGACACCTCCAAGAGACCCAGTACTTC. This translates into CASSPPKGHLQETQYF.

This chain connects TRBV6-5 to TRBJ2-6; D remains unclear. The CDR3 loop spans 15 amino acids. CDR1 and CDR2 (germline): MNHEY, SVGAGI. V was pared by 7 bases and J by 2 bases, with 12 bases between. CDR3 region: CASTLDPTGANVLTF. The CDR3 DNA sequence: TGTGCCAGCACTCTGGACCCAACTGGGGCCAACGTCCTGACTTTC.

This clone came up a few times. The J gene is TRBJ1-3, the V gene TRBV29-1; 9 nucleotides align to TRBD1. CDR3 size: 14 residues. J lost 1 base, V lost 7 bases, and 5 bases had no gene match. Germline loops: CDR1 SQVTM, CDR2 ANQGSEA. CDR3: CSATGGESGNTIYF. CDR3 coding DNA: TGCAGCGCGACAGGGGGAGAATCTGGAAACACCATATATTTT.

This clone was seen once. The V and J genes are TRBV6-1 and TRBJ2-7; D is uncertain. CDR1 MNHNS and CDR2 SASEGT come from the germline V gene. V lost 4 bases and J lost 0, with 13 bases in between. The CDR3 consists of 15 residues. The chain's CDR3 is CASSVGRSSSYEQYF. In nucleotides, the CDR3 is TGTGCCAGCAGTGTAGGACGGAGTAGCTCCTACGAGCAGTACTTC.

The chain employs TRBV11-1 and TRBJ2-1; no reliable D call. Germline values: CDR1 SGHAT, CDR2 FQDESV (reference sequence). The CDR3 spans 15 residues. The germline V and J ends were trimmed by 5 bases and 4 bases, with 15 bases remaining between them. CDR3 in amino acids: CASSAALTEYNEQFF. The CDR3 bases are TGTGCCAGCAGCGCTGCTTTAACAGAATACAATGAGCAGTTCTTC. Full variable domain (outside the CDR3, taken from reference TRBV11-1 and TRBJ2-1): EAEVAQSPRYKITEKSQAVAFWCDPISGHATLYWYRQILGQGPELLVQFQDESVVDDSQLPKDRFSAERLKGVDSTLKIQPAELGDSAMYLCASSAALTEYNEQFFGPGTRLTVL.

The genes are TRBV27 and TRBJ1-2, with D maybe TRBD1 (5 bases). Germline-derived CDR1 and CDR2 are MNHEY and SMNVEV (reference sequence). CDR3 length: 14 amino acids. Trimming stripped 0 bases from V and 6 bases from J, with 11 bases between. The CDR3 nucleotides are TGTGCCAGCAGTTTATCGGTGAGGGGTAATGGCTACACCTTC. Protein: CASSLSVRGNGYTF.

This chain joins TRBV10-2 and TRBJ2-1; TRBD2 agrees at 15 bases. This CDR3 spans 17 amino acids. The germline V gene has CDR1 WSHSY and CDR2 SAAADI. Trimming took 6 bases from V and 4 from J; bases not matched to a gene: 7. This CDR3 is CASRGGLAGGRYNEQFF. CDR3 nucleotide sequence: TGCGCCAGCAGAGGGGGACTAGCGGGAGGTCGGTACAATGAGCAGTTCTTC.

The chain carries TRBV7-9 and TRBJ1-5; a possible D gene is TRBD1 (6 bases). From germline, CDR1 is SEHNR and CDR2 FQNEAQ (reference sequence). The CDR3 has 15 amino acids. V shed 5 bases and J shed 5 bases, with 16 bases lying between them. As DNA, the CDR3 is TGTGCCAGCAGCCGGTCGGGGGGGGCCGATCAGCCCCAGCATTTT. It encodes CASSRSGGADQPQHF.

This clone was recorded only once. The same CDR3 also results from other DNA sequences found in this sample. CDR3 nucleotide sequence: TGTGCCAGCAGTTCCGGGTACGAGCAGTACTTC. Translating it yields CASSSGYEQYF. The chain has TRBV27 and TRBJ2-7; no clear D. Germline V gene sequence: CDR1 MNHEY, CDR2 SMNVEV (reference sequence). With 4 bases removed from V and 4 bases from J, the gap between germline ends came to 5 bases. This CDR3 contains 11 residues.

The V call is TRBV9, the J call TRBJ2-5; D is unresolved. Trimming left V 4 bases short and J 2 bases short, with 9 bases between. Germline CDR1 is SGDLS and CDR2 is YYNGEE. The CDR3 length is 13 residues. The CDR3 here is CASSIGSQETQYF. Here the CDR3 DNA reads TGTGCCAGCAGCATAGGCAGTCAAGAGACCCAGTACTTC.